These 10 T cell receptor beta chains were all obtained from the same sample, sequenced in a study of early T cells in non-severe SARS-CoV-2 infection. MiXCR was run by TCRdb on the 5' RACE reads, yielding one entry per CDR3 protein. This repertoire shows 20,000 to 25,000 distinct CDR3 sequences, 3.5% to 5% found once; its top ten account for about a sixth. Sequencing was done on a sample of whole blood. These receptors originate from an adult who was a healthcare worker with PCR-confirmed SARS-CoV-2 infection or an uninfected control (not recorded which).

This clonotype has at least ten counts. The chain has TRBV20-1 and TRBJ2-5, with 13 bases identical to TRBD2. This CDR3 spans 14 amino acids. Germline V gene lookup returns CDR1 DFQATT and CDR2 SNEGSKA (reference sequence). Losses at the gene ends were 6 bases for V and 5 bases for J; bases not matched to a gene: 6. The DNA for the CDR3 is TGCAGTGCCAGGGGGACTAGCGGGATTGAGACCCAGTACTTC. This translates into CSARGTSGIETQYF.

Ten or more counts support this clonotype. The chain uses TRBV5-5 and TRBJ1-1; 7 bases line up with TRBD1. Germline V gene sequence: CDR1 SGHKS, CDR2 YYEKEE (reference sequence). The CDR3 totals 14 residues. V dropped 3 bases and J dropped 2; count of bases not matched to a gene: 4. CDR3 nucleotides: TGTGCCAGCAGCTGGGGACAGCTAAACACTGAAGCTTTCTTT. This gives the protein CASSWGQLNTEAFF.

The rearrangement uses TRBV10-3 and TRBJ2-7, with TRBD1 matching 7 bases. In germline, CDR1 is ENHRY, CDR2 SYGVKD. Germline trimming cut 3 bases from V and 0 bases from J; bases unmatched to any gene: 8. This CDR3 contains 16 residues. CDR3 nucleotide sequence: TGTGCCATCAGTGACCCCGGACAGGTTGGCTCCTACGAGCAGTACTTC. Its protein is CAISDPGQVGSYEQYF.

This clonotype was counted at least ten times. The J gene is TRBJ1-5, the V gene TRBV20-1; D gene uncertain. CDR3 length equals 13 residues. V was clipped by 4 bases and J by 3 bases, with 10 bases between them. The germline V gene has CDR1 DFQATT and CDR2 SNEGSKA (reference sequence). The CDR3 spells CSAIGWVNQPQHF. The CDR3 nucleotides are TGCAGTGCTATCGGGTGGGTCAATCAGCCCCAGCATTTT.

The sample holds a few counts of this clonotype. The chain combines TRBV12-3 or TRBV12-4 with TRBJ2-3; tentative D call: TRBD2 (5 bases). CDR3 size: 13 residues. V lost 4 bases and J 0 bases, leaving 5 bases between the germline ends. The CDR3, as DNA: TGTGCCAGCAGTTGGACTAGCACAGATACGCAGTATTTT. It encodes CASSWTSTDTQYF.

The table lists this clonotype with many counts. The rearrangement uses TRBV6-5 and TRBJ2-7, with 7 bases aligning to TRBD1. Germline V gene data show CDR1 as MNHEY and CDR2 as SVGAGI. The CDR3 extends over 13 amino acids. J was trimmed by 6 bases and V by 5 bases; bases with no gene match: 7. As DNA, the CDR3 is TGTGCCAGCAGTATGACAGGGTTTATCGAGCAGTACTTC. This gives the protein CASSMTGFIEQYF.

The sample holds many counts of this clonotype. The J gene is TRBJ2-2, the V gene TRBV19, with D possibly TRBD1 on 6 matching bases. Germline V CDR1 and CDR2: LNHDA, SQIVND (reference sequence). The CDR3 length is 16 residues. V dropped 5 bases and J dropped 3 bases, with 16 bases sitting between them. The CDR3 here is CASSVRRGADTGELFF. The CDR3 nucleotides read TGTGCCAGTAGTGTCCGCAGGGGCGCGGACACCGGGGAGCTGTTTTTT.

This clonotype has ten or more counts. The V call is TRBV27, the J call TRBJ1-1; D uncertain. Germline V gene lookup returns CDR1 MNHEY and CDR2 SMNVEV (reference sequence). This CDR3 comprises 16 residues. Trimming removed 6 bases at V and 0 bases at J, with 17 bases between. CDR3: CASSPAAGNLNTEAFF. CDR3 sequence (DNA): TGTGCCAGCAGCCCGGCAGCTGGGAACTTGAACACTGAAGCTTTCTTT.

This clonotype has a handful of counts. The chain employs TRBV19 and TRBJ2-2, with TRBD1 matching 7 bases. Losses at the gene ends were 4 bases for V and 14 bases for J; bases not matched to a gene: 4. Per the germline V gene, CDR1 is LNHDA and CDR2 is SQIVND (reference sequence). This CDR3 spans 11 amino acids. CDR3 amino acids: CASSTHRGLFF. The CDR3 region has the DNA TGTGCCAGTAGTACCCACAGGGGCCTGTTTTTT.

This clonotype was picked up many times. This sequence joins TRBV3-1 and TRBJ2-3; D uncertain. The CDR3 has 14 residues. Germline lookup yields CDR1 LGHDT and CDR2 YNNKEL (reference sequence). V was cut by 4 bases and J by 2 bases, with 10 bases left in between. CDR3 nucleotides: TGTGCCAGCAGCCTTGTACCTTACACAGATACGCAGTATTTT. It translates to CASSLVPYTDTQYF.